The 27 T cell receptor beta chains presented below share a single source sample, sequenced in a study of T cell repertoires in cytomegalovirus infection. TCRdb re-called the reads through MiXCR, storing one row per CDR3 protein. The table shows 400,000 or so distinct CDR3 sequences, with roughly 30% occurring only once. Specimen: PBMCs. The receptors were sampled from a human donor in good health (CMV status not recorded). Some clones in this sample may be carry-over from other donors' samples.

In this sample, this clonotype turned up many times. V gene TRBV6-5 combines with J gene TRBJ2-1, with TRBD2 identical over 11 bases. This CDR3 contains 15 residues. Germline V lookup: CDR1 MNHEY, CDR2 SVGAGI. V trimming: 5 bases; J trimming: 7 bases; junction bases outside the gene matches: 7. The CDR3 DNA sequence: TGTGCCAGCAGTCCTCTAGCGGGGGGCGGAAATGAGCAGTTCTTC. It yields the protein CASSPLAGGGNEQFF.

This clonotype was detected a few times. CDR3 in DNA: TGTGCCAGCAGCCGACAGGGATCAGTCTACGAGCAGTACTTC. Residues: CASSRQGSVYEQYF. The chain links TRBV5-5 to TRBJ2-7, with 7 nucleotides matching TRBD1. This CDR3 region has 14 residues. J lost 3 bases, V lost 4 bases, and 7 bases had no gene match. The V gene's germline CDR1 is SGHKS and CDR2 YYEKEE (reference sequence).

This clonotype was observed a handful of times. V and J are TRBV2 and TRBJ1-6, with 7 nucleotides matching TRBD1. V trimming: 6 bases; J trimming: 10 bases; junction bases outside the gene matches: 9. The CDR3 contains 14 residues. In germline, CDR1 is SNHLY, CDR2 FYNNEI. CDR3 sequence reads: CASREGATRSPLHF. DNA for the CDR3: TGTGCCAGCAGGGAGGGGGCTACGAGGTCACCCCTCCACTTT.

This chain links TRBV4-1 with TRBJ1-4; a possible D gene is TRBD1 (6 bases). The CDR3 loop spans 15 amino acids. Germline CDR1 reads MGHRA; CDR2 reads YSYEKL. Trimming pared 1 base from V and 8 bases from J, leaving 14 bases between. CDR3 sequence reads: CASSQVGGAGEKLFF. The CDR3 bases are TGCGCCAGCAGCCAAGTAGGGGGGGCAGGGGAAAAACTGTTTTTT.

Remarks on this clonotype: The junction departs from the called germline gene at one end, perhaps through a read error. The V call is TRBV12-3 or TRBV12-4, the J call TRBJ2-3, with a tentative D call TRBD2 (7 bases). The CDR3 spans 14 residues. CDR3 sequence: CASCLGGGSDTQYF. DNA of the CDR3: TGTGCCAGCTGTTTGGGGGGGGGCTCAGATACGCAGTATTTT.

The gene calls are TRBV4-2 and TRBJ2-3, with TRBD1 matching over 9 bases. Trimming at V came to 0 bases and at J to 2 bases, leaving 12 bases not matched to a gene. The CDR3 has 19 residues. The V gene's germline CDR1 is LGHNA and CDR2 YNFKEQ. This CDR3 is CASSQESLPGDRVTDTQYF. The CDR3 DNA sequence: TGTGCCAGCAGCCAAGAAAGTCTCCCCGGGGACAGGGTCACAGATACGCAGTATTTT.

This chain uses TRBV7-6 with TRBJ1-3, with D perhaps matching TRBD1 (5 bases). V was shortened by 1 base and J by 14 bases, with 24 bases between the two germline ends. The germline CDR1 and CDR2 sequences are SGHVS and FNYEAQ. The CDR3 is 16 residues long. The CDR3 DNA reads as TGTGCCAGCAGCTTAGGCGCAGAAGGGACTGGAAACACACTATATTTT. This sequence encodes CASSLGAEGTGNTLYF. The full variable domain, completed using reference TRBV7-6 and TRBJ1-3, is GAGVSQSPRYKVTKRGQDVALRCDPISGHVSLYWYRQALGQGPEFLTYFNYEAQQDKSGLPNDRFSAERPEGSISTLTIQRTEQRDSAMYRCASSLGAEGTGNTLYFGEGSWLTVV.

This chain links TRBV7-6 with TRBJ2-5, with TRBD2 matching 12 bases. CDR3 length equals 16 residues. V was clipped by 3 bases and J by 7 bases; unmatched bases: 9. Germline CDR1 SGHVS, CDR2 FNYEAQ. The CDR3 reads CASSLSTSGGTGTQYF. CDR3 nucleotide sequence: TGTGCCAGCAGCTTGAGCACTAGCGGGGGGACTGGGACCCAGTACTTC. Using reference TRBV7-6 and TRBJ2-5 for the parts outside the CDR3, the full variable domain is GAGVSQSPRYKVTKRGQDVALRCDPISGHVSLYWYRQALGQGPEFLTYFNYEAQQDKSGLPNDRFSAERPEGSISTLTIQRTEQRDSAMYRCASSLSTSGGTGTQYFGPGTRLLVL.

The rearrangement uses TRBV6-1 and TRBJ2-7; D is possibly TRBD2 (5 bases). Trimming took off 7 bases at V and 6 bases at J, with 13 bases between the two ends. Per germline, CDR1 MNHNS and CDR2 SASEGT. The CDR3 covers 12 residues. CDR3 region: CASTAPRGEQYF. CDR3 sequence (DNA): TGTGCCAGCACCGCCCCCCGGGGCGAGCAGTACTTC.

The V gene is TRBV5-6, the J gene TRBJ2-7; tentatively, D is TRBD2 (5 bases). The CDR3 is 12 amino acids. Trimming removed 4 bases at V and 5 bases at J, with 10 bases between. Germline V gene sequence: CDR1 SGHDT, CDR2 YYEEEE. The CDR3 DNA is TGTGCCAGCAGCGTGGTCGGGGACGAGCAGTACTTC. Its translation is CASSVVGDEQYF.

This clonotype came up once. The chain joins TRBV5-6 to TRBJ1-6, with a weak D call TRBD1 (5 bases). From germline, CDR1 is SGHDT and CDR2 YYEEEE. V was pared by 4 bases and J by 11 bases, with 19 bases between. This CDR3 spans 15 amino acids. The CDR3 DNA sequence: TGTGCCAGCAGCCTGGAAACTAACGTGGGGGCACCCCTCCACTTT. This encodes CASSLETNVGAPLHF.

The CDR3 reads CASSSGTQSYNEQFF. The CDR3 DNA reads TGTGCCAGCAGCTCCGGGACACAATCCTACAATGAGCAGTTCTTC. The J gene is TRBJ2-1, the V gene TRBV7-8; TRBD1 might be the D (6 bases). The germline CDR1 and CDR2 sequences are SGHVS and FQNEAQ. The CDR3 runs to 15 residues. The V and J ends lost 4 bases and 1 base respectively, with 11 bases between them.

V is TRBV28 and J is TRBJ1-2, with a possible D match to TRBD1 (5 bases). The V gene's germline CDR1 is MDHEN and CDR2 SYDVKM. There are 14 residues in the CDR3. With 7 bases removed from V and 4 bases from J, the gap between germline ends came to 16 bases. The CDR3 here is CASIERGLTYGYTF. The CDR3 nucleotides read TGTGCCAGCATCGAAAGGGGCCTTACCTATGGCTACACCTTC.

The sample holds one count of this clonotype. The chain combines TRBV28 with TRBJ2-6; D is possibly TRBD2 (5 bases). Germline CDR1 and CDR2: MDHEN and SYDVKM. Trimming pared 3 bases from V and 6 bases from J, leaving 12 bases between. This CDR3 comprises 15 residues. The CDR3 sequence is CASSFGGTVANVLTF. DNA of the CDR3: TGTGCCAGCAGTTTTGGAGGAACTGTGGCCAACGTCCTGACTTTC. Looking up the rest from reference TRBV28 and TRBJ2-6 gives the full variable domain: DVKVTQSSRYLVKRTGEKVFLECVQDMDHENMFWYRQDPGLGLRLIYFSYDVKMKEKGDIPEGYSVSREKKERFSLILESASTNQTSMYLCASSFGGTVANVLTFGAGSRLTVL.

The sample holds a few counts of this clonotype. The CDR3 DNA follows: TGTGCCAGCAGCCAAGAGGCCTTAAGGGGGAACAATGAGCAGTTCTTC. This encodes CASSQEALRGNNEQFF. The genes are TRBV14 and TRBJ2-1, with D perhaps TRBD1 (6 bases). This CDR3 has 16 amino acids. Per germline, CDR1 SGHDN and CDR2 FVKESK. Trimming stripped 0 bases from V and 5 bases from J, with 14 bases between.

This clonotype came up a few times. The J gene is TRBJ1-5, the V gene TRBV7-2; TRBD1 agrees at 12 bases. Germline CDR1 reads SGHTA; CDR2 reads FQGNSA. The junction had 15 bases not matched to a gene; V was cut back by 6 bases and J by 6 bases. The CDR3 is 18 residues long. Here the CDR3 DNA reads TGTGCCAGCAGTCTATGGAGGGGGACAGGGGGCAGTTTTCAGCCCCAGCATTTT. Protein: CASSLWRGTGGSFQPQHF.

A word on this clonotype: The conserved closing phenylalanine or tryptophan is absent in this CDR3, likely reflecting a read error. The rearrangement uses TRBV29-1 and TRBJ2-3; tentatively, D is TRBD2 (5 bases). Deletions cut 5 bases from V and 11 bases from J, with 23 bases between. This CDR3 is 14 amino acids long. Per the germline V gene, CDR1 is SQVTM and CDR2 is ANQGSEA. As DNA, the CDR3 is TGCAGCGTTCGAACCCTGGACCTCACGGGGAGGCAGTATTGT. Amino acid sequence: CSVRTLDLTGRQYC.

The gene calls are TRBV6-1 and TRBJ1-4, with D tentatively TRBD1 (5 bases). The germline V gene encodes CDR1 MNHNS and CDR2 SASEGT. This CDR3 has 14 residues. V lost 2 bases and J lost 6, with 10 bases in between. CDR3 sequence reads: CASSEKGRDEKLFF. CDR3 coding DNA: TGTGCCAGCAGTGAAAAGGGCAGGGATGAAAAACTGTTTTTT.

This clonotype appeared a few times. V and J are TRBV10-3 and TRBJ2-3; possibly TRBD2 for D (5 bases). This CDR3 has 12 residues. With 4 bases removed from V and 4 bases from J, the gap between germline ends came to 6 bases. The germline V gene has CDR1 ENHRY and CDR2 SYGVKD. CDR3 residues: CAISVRADTQYF. For the CDR3, the DNA is TGTGCCATCAGTGTGCGGGCAGATACGCAGTATTTT.

This sequence joins TRBV27 and TRBJ2-7; 7 positions match TRBD2. In germline, CDR1 is MNHEY, CDR2 SMNVEV (reference sequence). CDR3 size: 14 residues. J was trimmed by 4 bases and V by 3 bases; bases with no gene match: 6. The CDR3: CASSLLASGYEQYF. The CDR3 coding sequence is TGTGCCAGCAGTTTGCTGGCTAGCGGTTACGAGCAGTACTTC.

The chain joins TRBV6-5 to TRBJ2-5, with 9 positions matching TRBD1. V was clipped by 1 base and J by 3 bases; unmatched bases: 6. This CDR3 region has 16 residues. The germline V gene encodes CDR1 MNHEY and CDR2 SVGAGI. In nucleotides, the CDR3 is TGTGCCAGCAGTTACTTACAGGGGGCGAGTGAAGAGACCCAGTACTTC. It codes for CASSYLQGASEETQYF.

As regards this clonotype: A read error is possible here, since a much larger clone lies one base away. V gene TRBV4-1 combines with J gene TRBJ1-2; D is unresolved. The germline CDR1 and CDR2 sequences are MGHRA and YSYEKL. The CDR3 extends over 16 amino acids. V was pared by 1 base and J by 7 bases, with 19 bases between. Written as DNA, the CDR3 is TGCGCCAGCAGCCAAGGTGCCCTTAATGCGGGGTGTGGCTACACCTTC. Amino acid sequence: CASSQGALNAGCGYTF.

This chain links TRBV11-2 with TRBJ2-2, with 8 bases matching TRBD1. The V gene's germline CDR1 is SGHAT and CDR2 FQNNGV. V lost 4 bases, J lost 6 bases, and 10 bases stayed unmatched. The CDR3 is 16 residues long. The DNA for the CDR3 is TGTGCCAGCAGCTCGAGAATGGACAGGGTCCCCGGGGAGCTGTTTTTT. Protein sequence: CASSSRMDRVPGELFF.

This clonotype was found many times. The chain's CDR3 is CASSLGQGGSPLHF. Here the CDR3 DNA reads TGTGCCAGCAGCTTAGGGCAGGGAGGTTCACCCCTCCACTTT. The chain employs TRBV7-3 and TRBJ1-6; maybe TRBD1 (5 bases). The CDR3 sequence is 14 residues long. Per germline, CDR1 SGHTA and CDR2 FQGTGA. Trimming pared 2 bases from V and 9 bases from J, leaving 11 bases between.

The genes are TRBV6-6 and TRBJ1-1; 7 nucleotides match TRBD1. The junction had 14 bases not matched to a gene; V was cut back by 7 bases and J by 0 bases. Looked up from germline, CDR1 is MNHNY and CDR2 is SVGAGI (reference sequence). The CDR3 is 17 residues long. CDR3 bases: TGTGCCAGCACCAAAGACCCCCCGGACAGGCTGAACACTGAAGCTTTCTTT. Translated, it gives CASTKDPPDRLNTEAFF.

This clonotype was detected only a few times. The V gene is TRBV6-5, the J gene TRBJ1-3; D is unclear. With 2 bases removed from V and 0 bases from J, the gap between germline ends came to 8 bases. The CDR3 spans 15 residues. Per the germline V gene, CDR1 is MNHEY and CDR2 is SVGAGI. Here the CDR3 reads CASSYRKASGNTIYF. The CDR3 coding sequence is TGTGCCAGCAGTTACCGGAAAGCCTCTGGAAACACCATATATTTT.

With respect to this clonotype: Possible read error: a much larger clone is one base away. This likely comes from a read error, as the CDR3 has no conserved phenylalanine or tryptophan at its end. The J gene is TRBJ2-2, the V gene TRBV7-2, with TRBD1 as a possible D gene (5 bases). The germline V and J ends were trimmed by 1 base and 4 bases, with 16 bases remaining between them. Looked up from germline, CDR1 is SGHTA and CDR2 is FQGNSA. This CDR3 has 17 residues. The CDR3 reads CASSLEGLGHSTGELFL. DNA for the CDR3: TGTGCCAGCAGCTTAGAGGGCCTCGGACACAGCACCGGGGAGCTGTTTTTG.